This T cell receptor (beta chain) appears in the sequencing data of a study of cytomegalovirus exposure and HLA in healthy donors. PCR amplification relied on 60 Vbeta primers (plus 13 Jbeta primers). Data came from immunoSEQ multiplex PCR; TCRdb stores just in-frame clones and leaves some out. The table has 160,000 or so clones, 75% to 90% seen once; the top ten hold about 4%. CDR3 length equals 15 residues. Trimming at V came to 1 base and at J to 6 bases, leaving 3 bases not matched to a gene. Germline assignment: CDR1 MDHEN and CDR2 SYDVKM. The chain has TRBV28 and TRBJ2-1; 10 bases map to TRBD2. Sample: PBMCs. The origin of this receptor is a man in his fifties in good health and CMV-seropositive. CDR3 sequence: CASSLLASGSNEQFF. The CDR3 DNA reads as TGTGCCAGCAGTTTATTAGCTAGCGGGAGCAATGAGCAGTTCTTC.